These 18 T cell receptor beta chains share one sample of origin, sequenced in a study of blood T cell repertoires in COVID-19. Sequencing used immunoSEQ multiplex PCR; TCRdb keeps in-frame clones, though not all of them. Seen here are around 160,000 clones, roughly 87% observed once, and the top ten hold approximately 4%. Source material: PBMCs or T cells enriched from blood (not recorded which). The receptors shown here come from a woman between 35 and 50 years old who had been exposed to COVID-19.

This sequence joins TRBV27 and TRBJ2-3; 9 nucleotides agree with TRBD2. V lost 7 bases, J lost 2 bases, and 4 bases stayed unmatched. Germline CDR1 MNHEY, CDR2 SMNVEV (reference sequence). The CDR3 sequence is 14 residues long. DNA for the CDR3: TGTGCCAGCAAGACTAGCGGATTCACAGATACGCAGTATTTT. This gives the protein CASKTSGFTDTQYF.

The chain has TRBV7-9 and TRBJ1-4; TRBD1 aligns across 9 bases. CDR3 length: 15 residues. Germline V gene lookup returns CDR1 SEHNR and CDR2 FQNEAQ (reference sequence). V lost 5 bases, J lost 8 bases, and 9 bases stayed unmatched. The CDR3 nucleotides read TGTGCCAGCAGCAGCGGACAGGGGCCTATAGAAAAACTGTTTTTT. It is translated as CASSSGQGPIEKLFF.

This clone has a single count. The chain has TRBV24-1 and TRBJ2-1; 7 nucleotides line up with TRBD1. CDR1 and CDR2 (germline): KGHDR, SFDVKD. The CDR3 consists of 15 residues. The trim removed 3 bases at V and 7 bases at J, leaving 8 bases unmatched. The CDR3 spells CATSDALTGKNEQFF. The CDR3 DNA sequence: TGTGCCACCAGTGATGCACTGACAGGGAAGAATGAGCAGTTCTTC.

CDR3 bases: TGTGCCAGCAACGGACAGGGGCACTACGAGCAGTACTTC. This gives the protein CASNGQGHYEQYF. The chain is built from TRBV6-5 and TRBJ2-7; 9 nucleotides align to TRBD1. Per germline, CDR1 MNHEY and CDR2 SVGAGI. This CDR3 comprises 13 residues. Trimming took 7 bases from V and 3 from J; bases not matched to a gene: 4.

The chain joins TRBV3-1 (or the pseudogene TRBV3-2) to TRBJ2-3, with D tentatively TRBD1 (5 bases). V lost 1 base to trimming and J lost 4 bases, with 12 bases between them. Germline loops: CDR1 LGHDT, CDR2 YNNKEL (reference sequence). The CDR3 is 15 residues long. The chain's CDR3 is CASSQGARVADTQYF. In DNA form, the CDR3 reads TGTGCCAGCAGCCAAGGCGCCAGGGTGGCAGATACGCAGTATTTT.

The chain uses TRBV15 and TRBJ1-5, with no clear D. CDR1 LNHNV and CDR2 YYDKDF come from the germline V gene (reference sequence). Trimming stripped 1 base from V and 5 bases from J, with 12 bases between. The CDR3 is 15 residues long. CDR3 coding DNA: TGTGCCACCAGCAGAGGGTCGCAGGCCTATCAGCCCCAGCATTTT. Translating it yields CATSRGSQAYQPQHF. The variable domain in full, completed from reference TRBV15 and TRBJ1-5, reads DAMVIQNPRYQVTQFGKPVTLSCSQTLNHNVMYWYQQKSSQAPKLLFHYYDKDFNNEADTPDNFQSRRPNTSFCFLDIRSPGLGDTAMYLCATSRGSQAYQPQHFGDGTRLSIL.

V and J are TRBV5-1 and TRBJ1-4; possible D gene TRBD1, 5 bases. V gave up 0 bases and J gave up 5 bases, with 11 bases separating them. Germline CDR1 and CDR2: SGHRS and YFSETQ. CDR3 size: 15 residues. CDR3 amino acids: CASSLEGMGNEKLFF. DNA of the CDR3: TGCGCCAGCAGCTTGGAGGGGATGGGGAATGAAAAACTGTTTTTT.

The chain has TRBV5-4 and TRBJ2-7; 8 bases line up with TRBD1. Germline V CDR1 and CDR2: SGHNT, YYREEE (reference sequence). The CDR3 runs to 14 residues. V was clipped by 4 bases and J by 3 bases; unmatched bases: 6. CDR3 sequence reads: CASSLRDRLYEQYF. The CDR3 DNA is TGTGCCAGCAGCCTCCGGGACAGGCTCTACGAGCAGTACTTC.

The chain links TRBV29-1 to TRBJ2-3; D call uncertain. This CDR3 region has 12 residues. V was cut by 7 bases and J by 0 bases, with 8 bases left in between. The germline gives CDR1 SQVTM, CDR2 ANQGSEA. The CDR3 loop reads CSAAGSTDTQYF. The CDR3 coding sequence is TGCAGCGCGGCCGGTAGCACAGATACGCAGTATTTT.

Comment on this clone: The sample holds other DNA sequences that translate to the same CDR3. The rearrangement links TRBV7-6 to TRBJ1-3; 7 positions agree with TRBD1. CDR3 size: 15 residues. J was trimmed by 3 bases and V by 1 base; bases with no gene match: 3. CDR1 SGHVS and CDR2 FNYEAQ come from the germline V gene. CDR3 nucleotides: TGTGCCAGCAGCTTAGGACAGGGAGGTGGAAACACCATATATTTT. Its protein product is CASSLGQGGGNTIYF.

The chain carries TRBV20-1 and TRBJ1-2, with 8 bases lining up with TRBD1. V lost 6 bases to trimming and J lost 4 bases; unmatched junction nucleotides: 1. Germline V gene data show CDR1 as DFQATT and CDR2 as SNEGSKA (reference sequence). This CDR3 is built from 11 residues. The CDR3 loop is CSAGTGYGYTF. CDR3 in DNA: TGCAGTGCCGGGACAGGCTATGGCTACACCTTC.

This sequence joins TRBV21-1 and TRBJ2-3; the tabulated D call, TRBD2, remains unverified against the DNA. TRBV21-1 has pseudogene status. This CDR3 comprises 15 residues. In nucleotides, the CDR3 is TGTGCCAGCAGCAGTCGGACTAGCCACACAGATACGCAGTATTTT. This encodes CASSSRTSHTDTQYF.

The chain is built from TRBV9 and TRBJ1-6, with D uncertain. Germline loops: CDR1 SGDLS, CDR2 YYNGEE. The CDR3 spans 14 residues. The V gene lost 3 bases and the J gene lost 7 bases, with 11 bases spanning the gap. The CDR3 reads CASSGGKLNSPLHF. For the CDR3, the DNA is TGTGCCAGCAGCGGCGGAAAGCTGAATTCACCCCTCCACTTT.

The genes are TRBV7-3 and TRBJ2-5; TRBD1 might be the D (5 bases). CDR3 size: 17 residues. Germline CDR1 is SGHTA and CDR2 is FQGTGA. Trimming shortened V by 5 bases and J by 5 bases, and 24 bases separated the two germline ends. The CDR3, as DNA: TGTGCCAGCAGCCCGTACGGTCAGGGATCGGTCGTGGAGACCCAGTACTTC. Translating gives CASSPYGQGSVVETQYF. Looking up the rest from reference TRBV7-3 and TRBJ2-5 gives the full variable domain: GAGVSQTPSNKVTEKGKYVELRCDPISGHTALYWYRQSLGQGPEFLIYFQGTGAADDSGLPNDRFFAVRPEGSVSTLKIQRTERGDSAVYLCASSPYGQGSVVETQYFGPGTRLLVL.

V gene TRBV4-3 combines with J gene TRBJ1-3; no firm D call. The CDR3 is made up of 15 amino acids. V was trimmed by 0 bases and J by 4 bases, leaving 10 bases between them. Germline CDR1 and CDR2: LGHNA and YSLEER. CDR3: CASSQDRSIGNTIYF. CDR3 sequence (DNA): TGCGCCAGCAGCCAAGATCGGAGCATCGGAAACACCATATATTTT.

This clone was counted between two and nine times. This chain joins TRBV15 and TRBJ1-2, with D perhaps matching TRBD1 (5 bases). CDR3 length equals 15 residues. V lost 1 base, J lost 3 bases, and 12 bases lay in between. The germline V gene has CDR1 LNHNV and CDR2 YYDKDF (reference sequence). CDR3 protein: CATSRALRGDYGYTF. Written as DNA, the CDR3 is TGTGCCACCAGCAGAGCCCTCCGGGGGGACTATGGCTACACCTTC.

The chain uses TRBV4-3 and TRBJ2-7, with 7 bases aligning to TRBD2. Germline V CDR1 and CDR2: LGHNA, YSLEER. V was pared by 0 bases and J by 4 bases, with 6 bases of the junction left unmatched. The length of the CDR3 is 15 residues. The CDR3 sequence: CASSQDSGLGYEQYF. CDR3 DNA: TGCGCCAGCAGCCAAGATAGCGGGCTGGGGTACGAGCAGTACTTC.

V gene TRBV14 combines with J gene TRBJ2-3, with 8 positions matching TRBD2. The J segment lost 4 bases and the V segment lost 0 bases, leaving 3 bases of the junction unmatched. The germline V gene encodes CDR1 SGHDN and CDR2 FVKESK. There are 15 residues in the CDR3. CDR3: CASSQDSGTADTQYF. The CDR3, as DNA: TGTGCCAGCAGCCAAGATAGCGGGACGGCAGATACGCAGTATTTT.